This T cell receptor (beta chain) derives from a study of spatial heterogeneity in lung cancer. Study-wide background: Detection consistently yielded more beta chains than alpha chains. Study-wide findings and caveats: Ubiquitous, expanded tumor-derived TCRs were more frequently observed in blood at resection than at follow-up.

On this clonotype itself: What it binds is not known.

The time point denotes: sample taken at primary tumor resection. Frozen PBMC, nontumor lung or tumor provided whole RNA, which was sequenced unsorted. Untreated early-stage non-small cell lung cancer patients, over 55 in total, were the donors. The presence of a unique molecular identifier marked each TCR cDNA molecule. Each CDR3 protein gets one entry after TCRdb re-called the 5' RACE reads with MiXCR. The data show over 10,000 distinct CDR3 sequences, with around 15% seen just once and about 35% held by the top ten. This sequence originates from a male donor with early-stage non-small cell lung cancer. This sample comprised PBMCs, obtained at surgery.

CDR3 sequence (DNA): TGTGCCAGCAGCCCAAGGAGCTCCTACAATGAGCAGTTCTTC. Translation gives CASSPRSSYNEQFF. V and J are TRBV28 and TRBJ2-1; D remains unclear. From germline, CDR1 is MDHEN and CDR2 SYDVKM. The CDR3 length is 14 residues. Trimming took off 6 bases at V and 0 bases at J, with 9 bases between the two ends.